These 8 T cell receptor beta chains were all obtained from the same sample, sequenced in a study of STAT5B mutations in CD4+ large granular lymphocyte leukemia. Profiled with immunoSEQ multiplex PCR; TCRdb holds only in-frame clones, not every one. The sample yields nearly 35,000 clones, roughly four fifths seen once. The sequenced sample consisted of CD4+ T cells from blood buffy coats. The receptor set was obtained from a human donor in good health.

This clone was counted between two and nine times. This sequence joins TRBV6-1 and TRBJ1-1; D gene uncertain. This CDR3 comprises 11 residues. Germline V gene data show CDR1 as MNHNS and CDR2 as SASEGT. V was trimmed by 9 bases and J by 1 base, leaving 6 bases between them. The CDR3 region has the DNA TGTGCCAGTAAGTCGAACACTGAAGCTTTCTTT. Protein sequence: CASKSNTEAFF.

The gene calls are TRBV30 and TRBJ2-2; TRBD1 matches 7 bases. The CDR3 is 17 residues long. CDR1 and CDR2 (germline): GTSNPN, SVGIG (reference sequence). The V segment lost 0 bases and the J segment 4 bases; nucleotides outside the gene matches: 11. The chain's CDR3 is CAWSVKGLAGGTGELFF. DNA for the CDR3: TGTGCCTGGAGTGTCAAAGGCTTGGCAGGGGGCACCGGGGAGCTGTTTTTT.

The chain has TRBV13 and TRBJ2-7, with 14 bases fitting TRBD2. From germline, CDR1 is PRHDT and CDR2 FYEKMQ (reference sequence). J gave up 0 bases and V 1 base, and 5 bases lay outside the gene matches. The CDR3 extends over 18 amino acids. The CDR3 is CASSLVGLAGGHSYEQYF. The CDR3 DNA follows: TGTGCCAGCAGCTTAGTTGGACTAGCGGGGGGCCACTCCTACGAGCAGTACTTC.

The chain is built from TRBV9 and TRBJ1-2, with TRBD1 as a possible D gene (6 bases). The V gene's germline CDR1 is SGDLS and CDR2 YYNGEE. This CDR3 comprises 13 residues. Trimming took 4 bases from V and 8 from J, leaving 15 bases between them. For the CDR3, the DNA is TGTGCCAGCAGCCCCCAGGGGACGAGGGGCTACACCTTC. Translated, it gives CASSPQGTRGYTF.

The chain couples TRBV5-4 to TRBJ2-2; D gene uncertain. CDR3 length equals 15 residues. The germline V and J ends were trimmed by 4 bases and 3 bases, with 13 bases remaining between them. Germline CDR1 and CDR2: SGHNT and YYREEE (reference sequence). DNA of the CDR3: TGTGCCAGCAGCCCGGGTAGAGTTGACACCGGGGAGCTGTTTTTT. Translation: CASSPGRVDTGELFF.

Written as DNA, the CDR3 is TGTGCCAGCAGCCCCCTGGGAGCCAGCCCCGTTGATACGCAGTATTTT. Protein product: CASSPLGASPVDTQYF. The chain couples TRBV11-1 to TRBJ2-3, with D perhaps matching TRBD2 (5 bases). Germline lookup yields CDR1 SGHAT and CDR2 FQDESV (reference sequence). This CDR3 comprises 16 residues. Trimming cost V 5 bases and J 6 bases, with 21 bases left between them. Based on the CDR3 plus reference TRBV11-1 and TRBJ2-3, the full variable domain is EAEVAQSPRYKITEKSQAVAFWCDPISGHATLYWYRQILGQGPELLVQFQDESVVDDSQLPKDRFSAERLKGVDSTLKIQPAELGDSAMYLCASSPLGASPVDTQYFGPGTRLTVL.

The chain joins TRBV18 to TRBJ2-7; tentative D call: TRBD2 (6 bases). V was clipped by 4 bases and J by 4 bases, with 14 bases between them. The CDR3 is 14 amino acids. CDR1 and CDR2 (germline): KGHSH, LQKENI. The CDR3 nucleotides read TGTGCCAGCTCACTTACGGGACTGAATTACGAGCAGTACTTC. This encodes CASSLTGLNYEQYF.

This chain links TRBV10-3 with TRBJ2-5; 11 bases map to TRBD1. Germline CDR1 is ENHRY and CDR2 is SYGVKD. J lost 2 bases, V lost 3 bases, and 17 bases had no gene match. This CDR3 comprises 20 residues. The CDR3 here is CAISEKQLTGTGGKQETQYF. CDR3 DNA sequence: TGTGCCATCAGTGAAAAGCAACTGACCGGGACAGGGGGAAAACAAGAGACCCAGTACTTC.